This T cell receptor (beta chain) was found in a study of OX40 agonist ivuxolimab in advanced cancers. Looking at the study overall: Ivuxolimab, which targeted the costimulatory receptor OX40 (CD134), was an agonistic, fully human IgG2 monoclonal antibody. Intravenous ivuxolimab was administered to patients every 2 weeks at six dose levels: 0.01, 0.1, 0.3, 1.5, 3 and 10 mg/kg. Among the roughly 50 dose-escalation patients, about 20 had hepatocellular carcinoma, 15 or so melanoma, 9 renal cell carcinoma and 9 head and neck cancer. In the dose-escalation cohort, 82.7% of patients were male, and the mean age was 60 years with a range of roughly 20 to 80. Prior anti-PD-1, anti-PD-L1 or anti-CTLA-4 therapy was permitted, and approximately 41% of dose-escalation patients had received checkpoint inhibitors. Three dose-escalation patients achieved partial responses, one with hepatocellular carcinoma and two with cutaneous melanoma. The point of sequencing TCRbeta in the periphery was to test whether ivuxolimab changed TCR sequence diversity and drove clonal T-cell expansion. The monotherapy dose-escalation portion (N of about 50 patients) of the phase I ivuxolimab trial is reported in the paper. Findings and caveats that apply to the study as a whole: Low levels of normalized T-cell clonal expansion were also shown by some nonresponding patients. At doses from 0.1 to 3.0 mg/kg, clonal expansion was seen in both CD4+ and CD8+ blood T cells between baseline and week 6. The antigen specificity of the peripheral T cells that underwent clonal expansion was not determined. In partial responders in the 0.1-3.0 mg/kg groups, normalized peripheral clonal expansion was found to be among the lowest, especially among CD8+ T cells. After ivuxolimab, more expanded clones were found on average in CD8+ T cells than in CD4+ T cells.

The trial excluded patients who had a history of autoimmune disease or were on systemic immunosuppression. Peripheral blood for TCR sequencing was collected from all dose cohorts at baseline, on cycle 4 day 1, and on cycle 7 day 1. The samples were drawn from a first-in-human, open-label, multicenter phase I dose-escalation trial of ivuxolimab. The trial enrolled adults with locally advanced or metastatic head and neck squamous cell, hepatocellular, melanoma or renal cell carcinoma. CD4+ and CD8+ T cells were sorted separately from peripheral blood before TCR sequencing. This clone has more than one count but fewer than ten. It has no known antigen specificity. Base qualities were left out, and no much larger clone turns up one base away. In the germline V gene, CDR1 corresponds to SGHDN and CDR2 to FVKESK. Including the terminal cysteine and phenylalanine, the CDR3 comprises 14 residues. Here the CDR3 DNA is all that survives: 42 bases in frame from base 1. The trim is 3 bases for V and 7 bases for J, with a gap of 10 bases between the germline ends.

Genomic DNA was extracted from sorted cells for sequencing of the TCRbeta CDR3 region. The immunoSEQ Assay was used to sequence the TCRbeta CDR3 regions. Imported from immuneACCESS, the table was reduced by TCRdb to in-frame sequences with V and J called. These copies leave out some clones; in studies compared against another copy, an unresolved V gene accounts for under half, and the cause of the remainder is not known. For this sample there are roughly 80,000 clones; approximately 86% appear just once. Under 2.5% of the sample belongs to the ten largest clones. The sequence came from an adult with an advanced solid tumor such as melanoma, head and neck, liver or kidney cancer. The sequence is built from TRBV14 and TRBJ1-6; TRBD1 is perhaps the D gene, given 5 matching bases. Source: CD4+ or CD8+ T cells sorted from blood, taken in a trial of the OX40 agonist ivuxolimab. The DNA sequence is given as TGTGCCAGCAGCCAGCTGGGGGGGAATTCACCCCTCCACTTT. Translated, it reads CASSQLGGNSPLHF.